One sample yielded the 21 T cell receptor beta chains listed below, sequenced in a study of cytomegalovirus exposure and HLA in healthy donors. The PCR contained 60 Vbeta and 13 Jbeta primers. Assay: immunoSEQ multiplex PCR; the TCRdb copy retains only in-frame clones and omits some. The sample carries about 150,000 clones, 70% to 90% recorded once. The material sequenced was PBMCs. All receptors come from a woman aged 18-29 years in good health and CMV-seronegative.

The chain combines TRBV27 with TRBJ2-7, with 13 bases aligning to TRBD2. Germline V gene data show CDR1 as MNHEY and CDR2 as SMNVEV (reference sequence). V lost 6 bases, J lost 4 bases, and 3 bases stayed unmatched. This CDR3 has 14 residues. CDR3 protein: CASSPGLAGYEQYF. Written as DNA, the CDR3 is TGTGCCAGCAGCCCGGGACTAGCGGGGTACGAGCAGTACTTC.

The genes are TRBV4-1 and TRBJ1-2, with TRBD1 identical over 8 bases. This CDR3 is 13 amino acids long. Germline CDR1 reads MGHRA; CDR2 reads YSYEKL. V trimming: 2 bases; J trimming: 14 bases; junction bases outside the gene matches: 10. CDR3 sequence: CASSQQQGGGQTF. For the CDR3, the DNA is TGCGCCAGCAGCCAACAACAGGGGGGAGGTCAGACCTTC.

The CDR3 here is CASSPGLAVQETQYF. CDR3 nucleotide sequence: TGTGCCAGTAGTCCAGGACTAGCTGTCCAAGAGACCCAGTACTTC. V gene TRBV19 combines with J gene TRBJ2-5; 8 nucleotides match TRBD2. The germline V gene has CDR1 LNHDA and CDR2 SQIVND (reference sequence). Unmatched junction bases numbered 6, after V lost 5 bases and J lost 1 base. This CDR3 contains 15 residues.

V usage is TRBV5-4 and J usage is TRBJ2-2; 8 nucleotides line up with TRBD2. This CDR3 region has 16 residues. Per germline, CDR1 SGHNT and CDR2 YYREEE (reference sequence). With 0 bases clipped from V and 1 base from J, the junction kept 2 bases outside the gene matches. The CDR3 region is CASSLAGGGNTGELFF. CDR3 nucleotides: TGTGCCAGCAGCTTGGCCGGGGGGGGGAACACCGGGGAGCTGTTTTTT.

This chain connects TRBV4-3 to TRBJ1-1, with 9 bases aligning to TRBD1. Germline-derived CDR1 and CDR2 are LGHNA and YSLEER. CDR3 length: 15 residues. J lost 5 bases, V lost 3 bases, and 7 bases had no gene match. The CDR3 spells CASSHEDRGETEAFF. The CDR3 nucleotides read TGCGCCAGCAGCCATGAAGACAGGGGGGAGACTGAAGCTTTCTTT.

CDR3 nucleotides: TGTGCCAGCAGTTACGAGCAGGGTGGGATATACAATGAGCAGTTCTTC. It codes for CASSYEQGGIYNEQFF. V usage is TRBV6-7 and J usage is TRBJ2-1, with D perhaps matching TRBD1 (5 bases). TRBV6-7 is an ORF for which the function is uncertain. The germline V and J ends were trimmed by 2 bases and 4 bases, with 15 bases remaining between them. The CDR3 consists of 16 residues.

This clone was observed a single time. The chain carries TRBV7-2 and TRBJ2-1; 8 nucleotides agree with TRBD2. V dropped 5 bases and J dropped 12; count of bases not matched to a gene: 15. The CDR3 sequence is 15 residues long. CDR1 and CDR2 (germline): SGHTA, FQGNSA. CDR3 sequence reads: CASSPGGLAPKGQFF. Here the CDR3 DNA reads TGTGCCAGCAGCCCGGGAGGGCTAGCGCCAAAAGGGCAGTTCTTC.

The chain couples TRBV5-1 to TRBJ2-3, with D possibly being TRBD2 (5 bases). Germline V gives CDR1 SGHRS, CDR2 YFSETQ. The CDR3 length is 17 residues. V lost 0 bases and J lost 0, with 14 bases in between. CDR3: CASSLGIDYSSTDTQYF. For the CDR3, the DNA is TGCGCCAGCAGCTTGGGAATAGACTATTCTAGCACAGATACGCAGTATTTT. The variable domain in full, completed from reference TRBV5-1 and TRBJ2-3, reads KAGVTQTPRYLIKTRGQQVTLSCSPISGHRSVSWYQQTPGQGLQFLFEYFSETQRNKGNFPGRFSGRQFSNSRSEMNVSTLELGDSALYLCASSLGIDYSSTDTQYFGPGTRLTVL.

The CDR3 nucleotides read TGCAGCGGGGTGGACTCATGGGATCGCTACACCTTC. Protein product: CSGVDSWDRYTF. The chain links TRBV29-1 to TRBJ1-2; no clear D. Trimming took off 7 bases at V and 9 bases at J, with 18 bases between the two ends. Germline V gives CDR1 SQVTM, CDR2 ANQGSEA. CDR3 length equals 12 residues.

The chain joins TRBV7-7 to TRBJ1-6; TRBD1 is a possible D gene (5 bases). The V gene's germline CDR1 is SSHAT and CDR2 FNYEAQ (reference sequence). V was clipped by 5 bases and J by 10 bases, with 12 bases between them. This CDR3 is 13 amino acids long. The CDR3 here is CASSGGVGSPLHF. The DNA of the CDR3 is TGTGCCAGCAGCGGAGGGGTAGGATCACCCCTCCACTTT.

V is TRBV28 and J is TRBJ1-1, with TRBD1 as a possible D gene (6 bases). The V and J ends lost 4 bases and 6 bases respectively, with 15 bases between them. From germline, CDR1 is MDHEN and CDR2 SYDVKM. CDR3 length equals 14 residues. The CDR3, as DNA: TGTGCCAGCAGTTCCCCGGTGGCAGGGGCTGAAGCTTTCTTT. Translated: CASSSPVAGAEAFF.

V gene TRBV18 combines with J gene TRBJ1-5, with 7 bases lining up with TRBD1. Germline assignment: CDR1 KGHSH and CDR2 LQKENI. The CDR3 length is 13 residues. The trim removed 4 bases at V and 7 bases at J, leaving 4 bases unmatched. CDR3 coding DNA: TGTGCCAGCTCACAGGGGGCAGGGCAGCCCCAGCATTTT. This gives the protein CASSQGAGQPQHF.

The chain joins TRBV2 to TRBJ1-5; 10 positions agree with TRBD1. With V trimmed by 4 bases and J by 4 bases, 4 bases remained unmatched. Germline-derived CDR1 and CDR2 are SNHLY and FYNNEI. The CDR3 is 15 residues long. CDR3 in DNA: TGTGCCAGCAGTGGGGGACAGGGGCTAAATCAGCCCCAGCATTTT. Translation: CASSGGQGLNQPQHF.

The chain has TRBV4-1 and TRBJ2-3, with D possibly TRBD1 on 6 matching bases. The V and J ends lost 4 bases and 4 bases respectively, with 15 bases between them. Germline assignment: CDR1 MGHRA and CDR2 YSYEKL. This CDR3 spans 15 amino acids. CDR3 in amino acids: CASSRRPGGPDTQYF. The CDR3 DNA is TGCGCCAGCAGCCGCCGCCCTGGGGGCCCAGATACGCAGTATTTT.

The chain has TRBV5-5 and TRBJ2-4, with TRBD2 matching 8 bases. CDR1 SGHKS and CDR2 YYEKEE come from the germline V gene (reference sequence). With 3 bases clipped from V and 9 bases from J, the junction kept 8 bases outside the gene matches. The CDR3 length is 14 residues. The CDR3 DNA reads TGTGCCAGCAGCTCCTTAGGACTAGCAAGCATTCAGTACTTC. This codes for CASSSLGLASIQYF.

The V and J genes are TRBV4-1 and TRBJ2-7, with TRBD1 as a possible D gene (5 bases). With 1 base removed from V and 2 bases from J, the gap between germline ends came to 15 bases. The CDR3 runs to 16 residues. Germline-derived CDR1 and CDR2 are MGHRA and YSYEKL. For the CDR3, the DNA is TGCGCCAGCAGCCAAGCGGACATGTTGATAACCTACGAGCAGTACTTC. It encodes CASSQADMLITYEQYF.

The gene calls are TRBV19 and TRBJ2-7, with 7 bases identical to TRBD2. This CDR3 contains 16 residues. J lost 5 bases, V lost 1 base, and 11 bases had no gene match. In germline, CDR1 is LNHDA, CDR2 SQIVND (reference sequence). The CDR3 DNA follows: TGTGCCAGTAGTATAGCTGGACTAGGAAGTTTCGACGAGCAGTACTTC. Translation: CASSIAGLGSFDEQYF.

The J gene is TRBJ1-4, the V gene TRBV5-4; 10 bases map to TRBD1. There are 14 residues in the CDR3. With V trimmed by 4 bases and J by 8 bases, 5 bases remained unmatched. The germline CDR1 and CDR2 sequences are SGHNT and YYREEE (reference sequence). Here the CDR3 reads CASSPGTGAEKLFF. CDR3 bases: TGTGCCAGCAGCCCAGGGACAGGGGCGGAAAAACTGTTTTTT.

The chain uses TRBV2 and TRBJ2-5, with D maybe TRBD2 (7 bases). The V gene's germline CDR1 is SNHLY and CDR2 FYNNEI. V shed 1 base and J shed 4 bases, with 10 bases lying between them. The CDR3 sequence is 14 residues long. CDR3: CASSEGRGGETQYF. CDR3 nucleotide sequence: TGTGCCAGCAGTGAAGGGAGGGGGGGAGAGACCCAGTACTTC. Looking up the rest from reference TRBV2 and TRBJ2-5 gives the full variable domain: EPEVTQTPSHQVTQMGQEVILRCVPISNHLYFYWYRQILGQKVEFLVSFYNNEISEKSEIFDDQFSVERPDGSNFTLKIRSTKLEDSAMYFCASSEGRGGETQYFGPGTRLLVL.

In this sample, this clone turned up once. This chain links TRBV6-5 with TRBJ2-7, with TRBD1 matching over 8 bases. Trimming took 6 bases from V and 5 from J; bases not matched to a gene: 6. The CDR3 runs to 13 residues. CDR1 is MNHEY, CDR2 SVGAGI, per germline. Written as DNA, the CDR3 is TGTGCCAGCAGGCGGACAGGGATCCACGAGCAGTACTTC. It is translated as CASRRTGIHEQYF.

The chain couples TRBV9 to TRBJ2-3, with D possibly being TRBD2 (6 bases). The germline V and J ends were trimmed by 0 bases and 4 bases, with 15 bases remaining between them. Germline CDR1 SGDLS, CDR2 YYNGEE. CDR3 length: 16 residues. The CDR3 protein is CASSVANGRTADTQYF. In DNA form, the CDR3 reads TGTGCCAGCAGCGTAGCGAACGGGAGAACTGCAGATACGCAGTATTTT.